This T cell receptor beta chain was observed in a study of metastatic and nonmetastatic thyroid tumors. There were no patients who had received any treatment before thyroid surgery. Within the sample, this clone is medium-sized. Other DNA sequences from this sample encode an identical CDR3 as well. This CDR3 is 14 amino acids long. The V and J ends lost 5 bases and 0 bases respectively, with 7 bases between them. Germline V gives CDR1 MNHNS, CDR2 SASEGT. TCRdb reprocessed the PCR reads using MiXCR. The sample yields some 30,000 clones, roughly 4.2% seen once. The sample was blood. This TCR derives from a female donor with papillary thyroid cancer or a benign thyroid nodule (not recorded which). Some clones in this sample may be carry-over from other donors' samples. The chain uses TRBV6-1 and TRBJ2-2, with D possibly being TRBD2 (5 bases). The CDR3 region has the DNA TGTGCCAGCAGTACTAGTCCGAACACCGGGGAGCTGTTTTTT. It yields the protein CASSTSPNTGELFF.